The rows below give T cell receptor beta chains drawn from one sample of a study of blood T cell repertoires in COVID-19. Produced via immunoSEQ multiplex PCR; TCRdb's table is partial and in-frame only. This table holds some 220,000 clones, about 87% found once. Sample: PBMCs or T cells enriched from blood (not recorded which). The origin of the receptors is a woman in her 30s who had recovered from COVID-19. Both conserved end residues are part of each CDR3. Fields, in order: J gene, CDR3 length, V gene, clone size, D gene, CDR3 protein, CDR3 DNA. D genes are given only for firm matches. Clone size, where shown, is once, few, many, or a class for clones that have expanded.

TRBJ1-2	15	TRBV4-1	.	TRBD1	CASSRFRDRGTGYTF	TGCGCCAGCAGCCGTTTCCGGGACAGGGGAACTGGCTACACCTTC
TRBJ1-4	17	TRBV7-8	once	.	CASSLNDRTSTNEKLFF	TGTGCCAGCAGCTTAAATGACAGAACGTCCACTAATGAAAAACTGTTTTTT
TRBJ1-5	17	TRBV18	.	.	CASSPGRGGLSNQPQHF	TGTGCCAGCTCACCGGGGCGTGGGGGCCTAAGCAATCAGCCCCAGCATTTT
TRBJ1-2	15	TRBV19	.	.	CASSITTGSSYGYTF	TGTGCCAGTAGTATTACTACAGGCTCCTCCTATGGCTACACCTTC
TRBJ2-3	13	TRBV7-9	once	.	CASSNQMSDTQYF	TGTGCCAGCAGCAACCAAATGAGCGATACGCAGTATTTT
TRBJ2-5	12	TRBV11-1	.	.	CASSYQGGTQYF	TGTGCCAGCAGTTACCAGGGGGGGACCCAGTACTTC
TRBJ2-3	16	TRBV3-1/TRBV3-2	.	TRBD2	CASSPAGTSGTDTQYF	TGTGCCAGCAGCCCCGCGGGGACTAGCGGCACAGATACGCAGTATTTT
TRBJ2-2	14	TRBV4-1	.	.	CASSQDHYTGELFF	TGCGCCAGCAGCCAAGATCACTACACCGGGGAGCTGTTTTTT
TRBJ2-7	15	TRBV6-5	.	.	CASSFTFGGADEQYF	TGTGCCAGCAGTTTCACCTTCGGAGGGGCGGACGAGCAGTACTTC
TRBJ1-3	11	TRBV6-5	once	.	CASRGGNTIYF	TGTGCCAGCAGGGGAGGGAACACCATATATTTT
TRBJ2-1	15	TRBV27	.	TRBD2	CASRTPGLVSNEQFF	TGTGCCAGCAGGACTCCGGGACTAGTCTCCAATGAGCAGTTCTTC
TRBJ1-4	15	TRBV6-5	.	TRBD1	CASKTGIATNEKLFF	TGTGCCAGTAAGACAGGGATTGCAACTAATGAAAAACTGTTTTTT
TRBJ1-1	15	TRBV7-8	once	.	CASSLPPGMNTEAFF	TGTGCCAGCAGCTTACCCCCGGGTATGAACACTGAAGCTTTCTTT
TRBJ1-2	14	TRBV14	few	.	CASSQRPGSYGYTF	TGTGCCAGCAGCCAAAGGCCAGGGTCTTATGGCTACACCTTC
TRBJ2-7	12	TRBV7-7	.	.	CAVGQTEYEQYF	TGTGCTGTGGGCCAGACAGAATACGAGCAGTACTTC
TRBJ2-4	11	TRBV20-1	.	.	CSARTDSYQYF	TGCAGTGCTCGAACGGACAGTTATCAGTACTTC
TRBJ1-6	15	TRBV9	few	TRBD1	CASSPRTGYNSPLHF	TGTGCCAGCAGCCCCCGGACAGGGTATAATTCACCCCTCCACTTT
TRBJ2-7	17	TRBV27	.	.	CTSSYQPPRLRHYEQYF	TGTACCAGCAGTTACCAGCCCCCTCGGCTCCGACACTACGAGCAGTACTTC
TRBJ2-5	14	TRBV11-2	.	.	CASSPGPTQETQYF	TGTGCCAGCAGCCCAGGGCCCACGCAAGAGACCCAGTACTTC
TRBJ1-2	16	TRBV9	.	TRBD1	CASTLHRGGEDYGYTF	TGTGCCAGCACCCTTCACAGGGGGGGAGAGGACTATGGCTACACCTTC
TRBJ1-1	15	TRBV7-6	.	TRBD1	CASSPGTGVNTEAFF	TGTGCCAGCAGTCCCGGGACAGGGGTGAACACTGAAGCTTTCTTT
TRBJ2-1	11	TRBV5-6	.	.	CASSLRAGDFF	TGTGCCAGCAGCTTGAGGGCAGGGGATTTCTTC
TRBJ1-2	16	TRBV6-1	.	.	CASSEATGTRSYGYTF	TGTGCCAGCAGTGAAGCTACAGGGACCCGCTCCTATGGCTACACCTTC
TRBJ1-6	15	TRBV5-1	.	TRBD1	CASSLGGQRNSPLHF	TGCGCCAGCAGCTTGGGGGGACAGCGAAATTCACCCCTCCACTTT